This T cell receptor (beta chain) was sequenced for a study of T-cell memory formation after mild COVID-19. At least ten counts were recorded for this clonotype. The V end lost 0 bases, the J end lost 3 bases, and 15 bases lay between the germline ends. This CDR3 has 17 amino acids. Germline V CDR1 and CDR2: MNHEY, SVGEGT. TCRdb reprocessed the 5' RACE reads with MiXCR, giving one entry per CDR3 protein. The table records 470,000 or so distinct CDR3 sequences, about 20% of them present only once. This TCR came from an adult woman who had mild COVID-19 (a few samples of this study predate the infection). Cell type and time point are not known. The chain recombines TRBV6-2 or TRBV6-3 with TRBJ2-1; perhaps TRBD1 as D (7 bases). The sequenced material came from PBMCs or a T cell subset sorted from them (not recorded which). The CDR3 coding sequence is TGTGCCAGCAGTTACTCCCCTTCAGGGGGGATCTACAATGAGCAGTTCTTC. Amino acids: CASSYSPSGGIYNEQFF.